Presented here are 23 T cell receptor beta chains from one specimen sequenced in a study of blood T cell repertoires in COVID-19. Sequencing used immunoSEQ multiplex PCR; TCRdb keeps in-frame clones, though not all of them. Found here are fewer than 700,000 clones, roughly 89% of them singletons; the top ten hold 7.5% to 9%. The sequenced material came from peripheral blood. The receptors stem from a woman aged 45-60 years with COVID-19, enrolled during active disease.

The chain couples TRBV30 to TRBJ2-1, with 7 bases aligning to TRBD2. Germline V lookup: CDR1 GTSNPN, CDR2 SVGIG (reference sequence). The CDR3 length is 16 residues. The ends lost 2 bases at V and 5 bases at J; junction bases unmatched: 12. The chain's CDR3 is CAWSRMGGFPHNEQFF. The CDR3 DNA reads as TGTGCCTGGAGTCGAATGGGGGGGTTTCCCCACAATGAGCAGTTCTTC.

The gene calls are TRBV27 and TRBJ2-2, with 14 bases identical to TRBD2. Germline V gene data show CDR1 as MNHEY and CDR2 as SMNVEV (reference sequence). The V segment lost 5 bases and the J segment 2 bases; nucleotides outside the gene matches: 7. This CDR3 is 18 amino acids long. CDR3 amino acids: CASSPLGLAGDNTGELFF. CDR3 DNA sequence: TGTGCCAGCAGTCCCCTGGGACTAGCGGGGGACAACACCGGGGAGCTGTTTTTT.

The chain uses TRBV6-5 and TRBJ2-7; perhaps TRBD1 as D (6 bases). Trimming took off 7 bases at V and 0 bases at J, with 16 bases between the two ends. Germline values: CDR1 MNHEY, CDR2 SVGAGI. This CDR3 is 15 amino acids long. CDR3 residues: CASNSRTVFSYEQYF. In nucleotides, the CDR3 is TGTGCCAGCAACTCGAGGACAGTGTTCTCCTACGAGCAGTACTTC.

The V gene is TRBV2, the J gene TRBJ2-5; maybe TRBD1 (6 bases). The V gene's germline CDR1 is SNHLY and CDR2 FYNNEI. The CDR3 is 13 amino acids. Trimming shortened V by 6 bases and J by 4 bases, and 12 bases separated the two germline ends. The CDR3 DNA sequence: TGTGCCAGCAGACAACAGGGACGAGAGACCCAGTACTTC. Translation gives CASRQQGRETQYF.

The chain links TRBV19 to TRBJ1-1, with a weak D call TRBD1 (6 bases). CDR3 length: 14 amino acids. With 8 bases removed from V and 0 bases from J, the gap between germline ends came to 13 bases. From germline, CDR1 is LNHDA and CDR2 SQIVND (reference sequence). The CDR3: CASRDINMNTEAFF. The DNA for the CDR3 is TGTGCCAGTCGGGACATTAACATGAACACTGAAGCTTTCTTT.

The chain joins TRBV9 to TRBJ2-1; TRBD2 matches at 11 bases. V dropped 7 bases and J dropped 3; count of bases not matched to a gene: 6. Germline V CDR1 and CDR2: SGDLS, YYNGEE. The length of the CDR3 is 15 residues. CDR3 region: CASGTSGGLYNEQFF. CDR3 sequence (DNA): TGTGCCAGCGGTACTAGCGGGGGCCTCTACAATGAGCAGTTCTTC.

Only one count was recorded for this clone. The genes are TRBV5-1 and TRBJ1-2; 7 nucleotides match TRBD1. J was trimmed by 5 bases and V by 4 bases; bases with no gene match: 5. The CDR3 has 13 amino acids. CDR1 and CDR2 (germline): SGHRS, YFSETQ. The chain's CDR3 is CASSRDSQYGYTF. CDR3 bases: TGCGCCAGCAGCAGGGACAGCCAGTATGGCTACACCTTC.

The chain uses TRBV5-1 and TRBJ2-5; tentative D call: TRBD2 (6 bases). V was cut by 4 bases and J by 3 bases, with 13 bases left in between. Germline CDR1 and CDR2: SGHRS and YFSETQ. The CDR3 has 14 residues. This CDR3 reads CASSPGLSEETQYF. CDR3 DNA: TGCGCCAGCAGCCCTGGACTATCGGAAGAGACCCAGTACTTC.

The V and J genes are TRBV6-2 or TRBV6-3 and TRBJ1-4, with unresolved D. CDR3 size: 12 residues. Trimming pared 4 bases from V and 8 bases from J, leaving 8 bases between. CDR1 is MNHEY, CDR2 SVGEGT, per germline. CDR3 DNA sequence: TGTGCCAGCAGTTTGGAGACCGAAAAACTGTTTTTT. It codes for CASSLETEKLFF.

The chain is built from TRBV15 and TRBJ2-3, with D perhaps TRBD1 (5 bases). Germline V gives CDR1 LNHNV, CDR2 YYDKDF (reference sequence). There are 16 residues in the CDR3. V lost 3 bases, J lost 3 bases, and 16 bases lay in between. The CDR3 here is CATSRQADQGTDTQYF. DNA of the CDR3: TGTGCCACCAGCAGGCAGGCAGATCAGGGTACAGATACGCAGTATTTT.

The V gene is TRBV27, the J gene TRBJ2-7; maybe TRBD2 (6 bases). Trimming took 6 bases from V and 1 from J, leaving 16 bases between them. The CDR3 totals 15 residues. Germline CDR1 is MNHEY and CDR2 is SMNVEV (reference sequence). As DNA, the CDR3 is TGTGCCAGCAGGCCCGTGGCGGGGTCTTCCTACGAGCAGTACTTC. Amino acids: CASRPVAGSSYEQYF.

The genes are TRBV18 and TRBJ1-1; D is possibly TRBD1 (6 bases). Germline assignment: CDR1 KGHSH and CDR2 LQKENI. V lost 1 base and J lost 3, with 12 bases in between. The CDR3 covers 15 residues. The CDR3 coding sequence is TGTGCCAGCTCACCACGATCCAGGGGAGACACTGAAGCTTTCTTT. Protein sequence: CASSPRSRGDTEAFF.

The chain links TRBV30 to TRBJ1-3, with TRBD1 matching over 9 bases. The CDR3 is made up of 12 amino acids. J was trimmed by 8 bases and V by 5 bases; bases with no gene match: 4. From germline, CDR1 is GTSNPN and CDR2 SVGIG (reference sequence). The CDR3 region has the DNA TGTGCCTGGGGACAGGGGAGAGACACCATATATTTT. It is translated as CAWGQGRDTIYF.

The chain is built from TRBV15 and TRBJ1-5; no definite D call. The germline V gene has CDR1 LNHNV and CDR2 YYDKDF (reference sequence). The germline V and J ends were trimmed by 4 bases and 8 bases, with 15 bases remaining between them. This CDR3 contains 14 residues. CDR3 coding DNA: TGTGCCACCAGCACCGGACGGGGATTTGAGCCCCAGCATTTT. Amino acids: CATSTGRGFEPQHF.

This rearrangement joins TRBV27 to TRBJ2-3, with 8 bases that match TRBD2. This CDR3 spans 17 amino acids. The V and J ends lost 1 base and 6 bases, in that order; junction bases with no gene match: 12. CDR1 MNHEY and CDR2 SMNVEV come from the germline V gene (reference sequence). CDR3 sequence reads: CASSLFARGGPGDTQYF. The DNA of the CDR3 is TGTGCCAGCAGTTTATTCGCTCGCGGGGGGCCGGGGGATACGCAGTATTTT.

DNA for the CDR3: TGTGCCAGCAGCGGAGGGACTAGCGGGGTCCCCTCCTACGAGCAGTACTTC. This sequence encodes CASSGGTSGVPSYEQYF. The chain employs TRBV13 and TRBJ2-7; 13 bases are shared with TRBD2. The germline V gene has CDR1 PRHDT and CDR2 FYEKMQ (reference sequence). This CDR3 contains 17 residues. V dropped 5 bases and J dropped 0; count of bases not matched to a gene: 7.

The chain is built from TRBV27 and TRBJ2-1; perhaps TRBD2 as D (6 bases). Trimming removed 10 bases at V and 7 bases at J, with 17 bases between. Germline CDR1 MNHEY, CDR2 SMNVEV (reference sequence). This CDR3 comprises 13 residues. The CDR3 is CATRRRGENEQFF. CDR3 nucleotides: TGTGCCACCCGAAGGAGGGGTGAGAATGAGCAGTTCTTC.

V and J are TRBV4-1 and TRBJ1-2; D unresolved. Trimming removed 3 bases at V and 2 bases at J, with 16 bases between. Germline loops: CDR1 MGHRA, CDR2 YSYEKL. The CDR3 contains 16 residues. The DNA of the CDR3 is TGCGCCAGCAGCCATGAAGCGGTCAACCAAAACTATGGCTACACCTTC. Amino acids: CASSHEAVNQNYGYTF.

The CDR3 reads CASSPSPGIYGYTF. The CDR3 region has the DNA TGTGCCAGTAGTCCCAGCCCAGGGATCTATGGCTACACCTTC. The chain employs TRBV19 and TRBJ1-2, with D possibly being TRBD1 (5 bases). The CDR3 has 14 amino acids. Germline V CDR1 and CDR2: LNHDA, SQIVND (reference sequence). V was shortened by 5 bases and J by 4 bases, with 14 bases between the two germline ends.

CDR3 loop: CASKYRGNQPQHF. Here the CDR3 DNA reads TGTGCCAGCAAATACAGGGGGAATCAGCCCCAGCATTTT. This chain connects TRBV19 to TRBJ1-5; the match to TRBD1 covers 8 bases. The CDR3 spans 13 residues. After removal of 9 bases from V and 4 bases from J, the junction contained 5 bases not matched to a gene. The germline V gene has CDR1 LNHDA and CDR2 SQIVND (reference sequence).

A single count supports this clone. The V and J genes are TRBV18 and TRBJ1-5; TRBD1 matches 9 bases. V gave up 6 bases and J gave up 3 bases; unmatched junction bases: 12. Germline V gives CDR1 KGHSH, CDR2 LQKENI. This CDR3 comprises 17 residues. CDR3 nucleotide sequence: TGTGCCAGCTCTCTTTTGCCGGGACAGGGTAACAATCAGCCCCAGCATTTT. It codes for CASSLLPGQGNNQPQHF.

This sequence joins TRBV5-1 and TRBJ2-3; possibly TRBD1 for D (6 bases). Trimming removed 6 bases from V and 0 bases from J, with 14 bases in between. The germline V gene has CDR1 SGHRS and CDR2 YFSETQ. The CDR3 length is 15 residues. CDR3 sequence: CASTHRAESTDTQYF. For the CDR3, the DNA is TGCGCCAGCACCCACAGGGCCGAGAGCACAGATACGCAGTATTTT.

The rearrangement links TRBV2 to TRBJ2-1; TRBD2 matches 7 bases. Germline V gene sequence: CDR1 SNHLY, CDR2 FYNNEI. This CDR3 spans 14 amino acids. V lost 3 bases and J lost 1; bases outside the gene matches: 0. The CDR3 loop is CASSDGGSYNEQFF. CDR3 in DNA: TGTGCCAGCAGTGACGGGGGGTCCTACAATGAGCAGTTCTTC.